The rows below give T cell receptor beta chains drawn from one sample of a study of cytomegalovirus exposure and HLA in healthy donors. Sequencing used immunoSEQ multiplex PCR; TCRdb keeps in-frame clones, though not all of them. The sample yields approximately 140,000 clones, over 75% seen once. The sample comprised PBMCs. The source of these receptors is a woman in her thirties or forties in good health and CMV-seropositive. The CDR3 runs from the conserved cysteine through the conserved F or W. A D gene is named only where the DNA matches it firmly. The size entry is marked missing in some rows and otherwise reads once, few, many or a size class.

clone size	V gene	CDR3 length	J gene	D gene	CDR3 protein	CDR3 DNA
once	TRBV9	16	TRBJ1-3	NA	CASSVVGSHSGNTIYF	TGTGCCAGCAGCGTAGTGGGGAGCCACTCTGGAAACACCATATATTTT
once	TRBV10-2	13	TRBJ2-6	NA	CASTAAGANVLTF	TGCGCCAGCACCGCGGCTGGGGCCAACGTCCTGACTTTC
NA	TRBV6-1	13	TRBJ1-1	NA	CASSFSGGTEAFF	TGTGCCAGCAGTTTTTCCGGGGGCACTGAAGCTTTCTTT
few	TRBV21-1	22	TRBJ1-6	NA	CASSPKGTEVHGVDSYNSPLHF	TGTGCCAGCAGCCCGAAAGGGACAGAGGTGCACGGGGTGGACTCCTATAATTCACCCCTCCACTTT
few	TRBV2	13	TRBJ1-5	NA	CASSEDGVQPQHF	TGTGCCAGCAGTGAGGACGGGGTTCAGCCCCAGCATTTT
NA	TRBV5-1	15	TRBJ1-4	NA	CASREESATNEKLFF	TGCGCCAGCAGGGAGGAGTCCGCAACTAATGAAAAACTGTTTTTT
NA	TRBV7-8	13	TRBJ2-2	TRBD2	CASGLARDGELFF	TGTGCCAGCGGACTAGCGAGGGACGGGGAGCTGTTTTTT
NA	TRBV4-2	14	TRBJ2-7	TRBD1	CASSPGQGVGEQYF	TGTGCCAGCAGTCCCGGACAGGGGGTGGGAGAGCAGTACTTC
NA	TRBV2	15	TRBJ1-1	NA	CASSASQGGNTEAFF	TGTGCCAGCAGTGCTAGTCAGGGCGGGAACACTGAAGCTTTCTTT
NA	TRBV9	20	TRBJ1-2	NA	CASSVAKDTDFSKPNYGYTF	TGTGCCAGCAGCGTAGCGAAGGACACCGACTTCTCAAAACCTAACTATGGCTACACCTTC
NA	TRBV5-5	16	TRBJ2-5	NA	CASSAGDSPWGETRYF	TGTGCCAGCAGCGCCGGGGACTCCCCTTGGGGAGAGACCCGGTACTTC
NA	TRBV28	11	TRBJ2-5	NA	CASSLEETQYF	TGTGCCAGCAGTTTAGAGGAGACCCAGTACTTC
NA	TRBV7-2	14	TRBJ1-1	NA	CASSLDSTRTEAFF	TGTGCCAGCAGCTTAGACTCCACCCGTACTGAAGCTTTCTTT
NA	TRBV10-3	15	TRBJ2-2	TRBD1	CAIMRGTGVSGELFF	TGTGCCATCATGCGGGGGACAGGGGTGTCCGGGGAGCTGTTTTTT
NA	TRBV9	13	TRBJ2-1	NA	CASSVADPNEQFF	TGTGCCAGCAGCGTAGCAGATCCGAATGAGCAGTTCTTC
NA	TRBV30	12	TRBJ1-2	TRBD1	CAWSEGAGGYTF	TGTGCCTGGAGTGAGGGGGCAGGAGGCTACACCTTC
once	TRBV4-1	16	TRBJ2-5	TRBD1	CASSQALDRGLETQYF	TGCGCCAGCAGCCAAGCCTTGGACAGGGGGCTGGAGACCCAGTACTTC
few	TRBV4-2	13	TRBJ2-1	TRBD2	CASSPGLAGGPFF	TGTGCCAGCAGCCCAGGACTAGCGGGAGGGCCGTTCTTC
once	TRBV4-1	16	TRBJ2-5	TRBD1	CASSQGVRGGKETQYF	TGCGCCAGCAGCCAAGGGGTGAGAGGGGGCAAAGAGACCCAGTACTTC
NA	TRBV6-6	14	TRBJ1-5	NA	CASRAGRINQPQHF	TGTGCCAGCAGAGCGGGACGGATTAATCAGCCCCAGCATTTT
once	TRBV15	13	TRBJ1-1	TRBD1	CATSDGTDQEAFF	TGTGCCACCAGCGACGGGACAGACCAAGAAGCTTTCTTT
few	TRBV10-3	15	TRBJ2-7	NA	CAISPDYPSSYEQYF	TGTGCCATCAGCCCGGACTACCCGAGCTCCTACGAGCAGTACTTC
NA	TRBV6-1	14	TRBJ1-6	NA	CAIQNRVHNSPLHF	TGTGCCATCCAAAACAGGGTCCATAATTCACCCCTCCACTTT
NA	TRBV9	13	TRBJ2-3	NA	CASSEGDQGTQYF	TGTGCCAGCAGCGAGGGGGATCAAGGTACGCAGTATTTT
NA	TRBV5-6	13	TRBJ1-1	TRBD1	CASTLTGYIEAFF	TGTGCCAGCACCCTGACAGGGTATATTGAAGCTTTCTTT
once	TRBV11-1	15	TRBJ2-7	TRBD1	CASSYGQGPPYEQYF	TGTGCCAGCAGTTACGGACAGGGGCCGCCCTACGAGCAGTACTTC
NA	TRBV6-1	13	TRBJ1-1	NA	CASKLQQNTEAFF	TGTGCCAGCAAGTTACAGCAGAACACTGAAGCTTTCTTT
NA	TRBV6-5	13	TRBJ2-1	NA	CASSYSHYREQFF	TGTGCCAGCAGTTACTCTCACTACAGGGAGCAGTTCTTC